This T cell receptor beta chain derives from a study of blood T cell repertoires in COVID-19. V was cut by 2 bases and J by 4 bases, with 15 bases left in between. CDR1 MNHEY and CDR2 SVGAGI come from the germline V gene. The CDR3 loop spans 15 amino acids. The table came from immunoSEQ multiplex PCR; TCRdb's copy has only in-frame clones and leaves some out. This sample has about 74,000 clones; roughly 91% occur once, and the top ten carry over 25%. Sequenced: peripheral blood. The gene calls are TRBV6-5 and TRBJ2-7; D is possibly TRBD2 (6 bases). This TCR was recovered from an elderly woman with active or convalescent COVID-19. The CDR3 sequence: CASSYVRGEAYEQYF. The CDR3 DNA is TGTGCCAGCAGTTACGTGCGGGGAGAGGCTTACGAGCAGTACTTC.